The rows below give T cell receptor beta chains drawn from one sample of a study of T cells after somatic rescue of genetic block. The assay was immunoSEQ multiplex PCR, and TCRdb's table has in-frame clones only and misses some. This sample has tens of thousands of clones, with approximately 90% found just once. Material: peripheral blood mononuclear cells (PBMCs). The origin of the receptors is a young man. Each CDR3 is given with its conserved first and last residue. Fields, in order: V gene, CDR3 length, clone size, J gene, D gene, CDR3 protein, CDR3 DNA. A D gene is named only where the DNA matches it firmly. Clone sizes are given selectively: once, few, many, or a class where the clone is expanded.

TRBV18	12	.	TRBJ1-6	.	CASFREGSPLHF	TGTGCCAGCTTCAGGGAGGGTTCACCCCTCCACTTT
TRBV6-6	16	.	TRBJ2-3	TRBD2	CASSPRSSGGTDTQYF	TGTGCCAGCAGCCCCCGTAGTAGCGGGGGCACAGATACGCAGTATTTT
TRBV4-2	14	.	TRBJ2-4	.	CASSQGPAANIQYF	TGTGCCAGCAGCCAGGGCCCCGCGGCCAACATTCAGTACTTC
TRBV6-5	14	.	TRBJ1-2	.	CASRRDGTNYGYTF	TGTGCCAGCAGGAGGGACGGAACTAACTATGGCTACACCTTC
TRBV18	18	.	TRBJ1-1	.	CASSPQGLIRNMNTEAFF	TGTGCCAGCTCACCACAAGGTCTCATCCGAAACATGAACACTGAAGCTTTCTTT
TRBV18	17	.	TRBJ1-5	TRBD1	CASSLMRDRGLGQPQHF	TGTGCCAGCTCACTGATGAGGGACAGGGGGCTTGGACAGCCCCAGCATTTT
TRBV19	15	.	TRBJ2-1	.	CASSMGGVSYNEQFF	TGTGCCAGTAGTATGGGCGGGGTCTCCTACAATGAGCAGTTCTTC
TRBV6-1	15	.	TRBJ1-4	.	CASSEVGRRVEKLFF	TGTGCTAGCAGTGAGGTGGGACGGAGGGTTGAAAAACTGTTTTTT
TRBV2	15	.	TRBJ2-1	.	CASRSQMALYNEQFF	TGTGCCAGCAGGTCGCAAATGGCCTTATACAATGAGCAGTTCTTC
TRBV7-9	12	once	TRBJ2-1	.	CASSLVMDEQFF	TGTGCCAGCAGCCTAGTCATGGATGAGCAGTTCTTC
TRBV5-6	16	.	TRBJ2-3	.	CASSKPGQISTDTQYF	TGTGCCAGCAGCAAACCGGGACAAATTAGCACAGATACGCAGTATTTT
TRBV10-3	13	.	TRBJ2-3	.	CAISESSGDTQYF	TGTGCCATCAGTGAATCGAGTGGTGATACGCAGTATTTT
TRBV12-5	17	once	TRBJ1-3	.	CASGFFVGLLSGNTIYF	TGTGCTAGTGGTTTTTTTGTGGGGCTACTCTCTGGAAACACCATATATTTT
TRBV5-4	15	.	TRBJ1-6	TRBD1	CASSSQGAGNSPLHF	TGTGCCAGCAGCTCTCAGGGGGCTGGGAATTCACCCCTCCACTTT
TRBV28	16	.	TRBJ2-7	TRBD1	CASSLSGAGGKYEQYF	TGTGCCAGCAGTTTATCCGGGGCAGGGGGCAAATACGAGCAGTACTTC
TRBV18	20	.	TRBJ1-4	.	CASSPTKLEEEQKMKEKLFF	TGTGCCAGCTCACCGACGAAATTGGAGGAGGAACAGAAAATGAAAGAAAAACTGTTTTTT
TRBV25-1	15	.	TRBJ2-2	.	CASSEWGAFTGELFF	TGTGCCAGCAGTGAATGGGGAGCATTCACCGGGGAGCTGTTTTTT
TRBV5-1	14	.	TRBJ1-1	TRBD1	CASSLAGGGTEAFF	TGCGCCAGCAGCTTGGCAGGGGGCGGGACTGAAGCTTTCTTT
TRBV4-1	15	.	TRBJ1-5	.	CASSQEIGGVQPQHF	TGCGCCAGCAGCCAAGAGATCGGGGGCGTTCAGCCCCAGCATTTT
TRBV27	14	once	TRBJ2-2	TRBD1	CASTRTGVTGELFF	TGTGCCAGCACCCGGACAGGGGTGACCGGGGAGCTGTTTTTT
TRBV15	14	.	TRBJ2-7	TRBD2	CATSRLAGVYEQYF	TGTGCCACCAGCAGACTAGCGGGGGTCTACGAGCAGTACTTC
TRBV25-1	15	.	TRBJ2-7	TRBD1	CASSEAGTGGLEQYF	TGTGCCAGCAGTGAAGCCGGTACAGGGGGCCTCGAGCAGTACTTC
TRBV10-1	13	.	TRBJ2-7	TRBD1	CASRDTGGGEQYF	TGCGCCAGCAGGGATACAGGGGGCGGCGAGCAGTACTTC
TRBV12-5	15	.	TRBJ1-2	.	CASGLVEGERRGYTF	TGTGCTAGTGGTTTGGTAGAGGGGGAACGGCGCGGCTACACCTTC
TRBV4-2	18	once	TRBJ2-2	TRBD2	CASSERLAGGRYAGELFF	TGTGCCAGCAGCGAACGACTAGCGGGAGGCCGGTACGCCGGGGAGCTGTTTTTT
TRBV5-6	14	few	TRBJ2-5	TRBD2	CASSLLAGEETQYF	TGTGCCAGCAGCCTGCTAGCGGGGGAAGAGACCCAGTACTTC
TRBV10-3	13	.	TRBJ1-6	TRBD1	CAISRDSNSPLHF	TGTGCCATCAGCCGGGACAGTAATTCACCCCTCCACTTT
TRBV27	15	.	TRBJ1-1	TRBD1	CASSSKTGRNTEAFF	TGTGCCAGCAGTTCTAAGACAGGGAGAAACACTGAAGCTTTCTTT
TRBV6-1	13	.	TRBJ1-2	.	CASEGGAETFYTF	TGTGCCAGCGAAGGGGGGGCGGAGACCTTCTACACCTTC
TRBV18	16	.	TRBJ1-1	.	CASSPPGTGGITEAFF	TGTGCCAGCTCACCACCGGGGACGGGAGGTATCACTGAAGCTTTCTTT
TRBV28	14	.	TRBJ1-1	.	CASSLSGRFTEAFF	TGTGCCAGCAGTTTATCAGGGAGGTTCACTGAAGCTTTCTTT
TRBV11-1	16	.	TRBJ2-7	.	CASSLAPGGDAYEQYF	TGTGCCAGCAGCTTAGCGCCCGGCGGGGACGCATACGAGCAGTACTTC
TRBV5-4	12	.	TRBJ2-1	.	CASSLGLNEQFF	TGTGCCAGCAGCTTGGGCCTCAATGAGCAGTTCTTC
TRBV11-3	16	.	TRBJ2-2	TRBD1	CASSRADRGQTGELFF	TGTGCCAGCAGCAGAGCGGACAGGGGTCAAACCGGGGAGCTGTTTTTT
TRBV4-1	16	.	TRBJ2-1	.	CASSHPAEVSYNEQFF	TGCGCCAGCAGCCATCCTGCGGAAGTCTCCTACAATGAGCAGTTCTTC
TRBV6-6	15	.	TRBJ2-3	.	CASSYTGRNGDTQYF	TGTGCCAGCAGTTACACAGGAAGAAATGGAGATACGCAGTATTTT
TRBV1	13	.	TRBJ1-3	.	CTSSQATGNTIYF	TGCACCAGCAGCCAGGCTACAGGAAACACCATATATTTT
TRBV4-3	16	.	TRBJ2-7	.	CASSQDPKPDRYEQYF	TGCGCCAGCAGCCAAGACCCCAAGCCGGACAGATACGAGCAGTACTTC
TRBV10-3	15	.	TRBJ2-1	.	CAISETGASYNEQFF	TGTGCCATCAGTGAGACAGGCGCTTCCTACAATGAGCAGTTCTTC
TRBV25-1	15	.	TRBJ2-5	TRBD1	CASSESGQGFETQYF	TGTGCCAGCAGTGAATCTGGACAGGGTTTTGAGACCCAGTACTTC
TRBV19	16	.	TRBJ2-1	.	CASSIEGQISYNEQFF	TGTGCCAGTAGTATAGAAGGTCAAATCTCCTACAATGAGCAGTTCTTC
TRBV14	16	.	TRBJ2-1	.	CASSPAKGHPNNEQFF	TGTGCCAGCAGCCCGGCAAAGGGACACCCTAACAATGAGCAGTTCTTC
TRBV19	13	.	TRBJ1-4	.	CASSQGTNEKLFF	TGTGCCAGTAGTCAAGGAACTAATGAAAAACTGTTTTTT
TRBV19	15	.	TRBJ1-4	.	CASHWGPGRHEKLFF	TGTGCCAGTCACTGGGGGCCAGGGCGACATGAAAAACTGTTTTTT
TRBV7-2	15	.	TRBJ2-7	TRBD1	CASSLAGTGAYEQYF	TGTGCCAGCAGCTTAGCCGGGACAGGAGCCTACGAGCAGTACTTC
TRBV7-8	16	.	TRBJ1-2	.	CASSLWAGVENYGYTF	TGTGCCAGCAGCTTATGGGCCGGCGTGGAAAACTATGGCTACACCTTC
TRBV5-5	17	once	TRBJ2-7	.	CASSLGSGQTASYEQYF	TGTGCCAGCAGCTTGGGGTCTGGGCAAACTGCCTCCTACGAGCAGTACTTC
TRBV18	15	.	TRBJ2-1	TRBD2	CASSLGLAGPVEQFF	TGTGCCAGCTCACTGGGACTAGCTGGCCCAGTTGAGCAGTTCTTC
TRBV9	15	.	TRBJ2-3	TRBD1	CASSVGQGDTDTQYF	TGTGCCAGCAGCGTAGGACAGGGTGACACAGATACGCAGTATTTT
TRBV5-1	14	.	TRBJ1-4	.	CASSPGSTNEKLFF	TGCGCCAGCAGCCCAGGGTCAACTAATGAAAAACTGTTTTTT
TRBV7-9	16	.	TRBJ2-3	.	CASSERDSLRPDTQYF	TGTGCCAGCAGCGAGCGGGACAGCTTACGGCCAGATACGCAGTATTTT
TRBV18	15	.	TRBJ1-4	.	CASSPRATADEKLFF	TGTGCCAGCTCACCCCGAGCGACAGCGGATGAAAAACTGTTTTTT
TRBV14	11	.	TRBJ2-5	.	CASSQAETQYF	TGTGCCAGCAGCCAAGCCGAGACCCAGTACTTC
TRBV30	14	.	TRBJ1-2	.	CAWSVARTELGYTF	TGTGCCTGGAGTGTAGCCAGGACAGAGCTTGGCTACACCTTC
TRBV7-9	19	.	TRBJ2-3	TRBD2	CASSSRIDRTSGNTDTQYF	TGTGCCAGCAGCTCACGAATCGATAGGACTAGCGGGAACACAGATACGCAGTATTTT
TRBV4-1	14	once	TRBJ2-7	.	CASSQGNTQYEQYF	TGCGCCAGCAGCCAAGGGAATACGCAGTACGAGCAGTACTTC
TRBV10-3	15	.	TRBJ2-1	.	CAISELGGSYNEQFF	TGTGCCATCAGTGAGCTGGGGGGCTCCTACAATGAGCAGTTCTTC